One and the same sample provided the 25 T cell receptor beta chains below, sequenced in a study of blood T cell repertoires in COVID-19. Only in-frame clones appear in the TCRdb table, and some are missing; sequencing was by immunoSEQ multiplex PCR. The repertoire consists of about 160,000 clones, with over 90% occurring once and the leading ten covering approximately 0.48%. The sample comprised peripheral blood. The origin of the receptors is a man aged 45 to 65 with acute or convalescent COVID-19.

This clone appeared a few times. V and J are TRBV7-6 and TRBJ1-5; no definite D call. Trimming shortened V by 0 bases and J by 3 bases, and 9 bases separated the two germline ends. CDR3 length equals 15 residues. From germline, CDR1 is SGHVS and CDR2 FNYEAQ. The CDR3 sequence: CASSLAGRDNQPQHF. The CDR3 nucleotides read TGTGCCAGCAGCTTAGCGGGGAGGGACAATCAGCCCCAGCATTTT.

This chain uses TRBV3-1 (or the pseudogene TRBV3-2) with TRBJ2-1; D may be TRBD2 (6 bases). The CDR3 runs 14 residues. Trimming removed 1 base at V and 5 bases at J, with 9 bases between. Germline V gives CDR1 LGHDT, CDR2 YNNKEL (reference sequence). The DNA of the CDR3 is TGTGCCAGCAGCCAAGGGTCTAGCGACAATGAGCAGTTCTTC. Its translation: CASSQGSSDNEQFF.

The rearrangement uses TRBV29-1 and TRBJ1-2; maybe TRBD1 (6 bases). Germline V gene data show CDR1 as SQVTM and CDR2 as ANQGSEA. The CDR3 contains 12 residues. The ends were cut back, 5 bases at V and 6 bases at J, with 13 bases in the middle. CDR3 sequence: CSVSYRDHGYTF. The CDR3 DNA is TGCAGCGTTTCCTACAGGGACCATGGCTACACCTTC.

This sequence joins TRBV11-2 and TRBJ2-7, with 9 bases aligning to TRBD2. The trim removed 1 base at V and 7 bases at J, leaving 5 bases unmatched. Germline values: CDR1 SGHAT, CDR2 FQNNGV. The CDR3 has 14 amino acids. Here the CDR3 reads CASSLGAGGWEQYF. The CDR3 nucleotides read TGTGCCAGCAGCTTAGGAGCGGGAGGTTGGGAGCAGTACTTC.

For the CDR3, the DNA is TGTGCCAGCAGCCGAGGACAACTCAGGACTAGCGCCGAGCAGTACTTC. Amino acid sequence: CASSRGQLRTSAEQYF. The V gene is TRBV7-9, the J gene TRBJ2-7; 9 nucleotides align to TRBD2. The CDR3 has 16 residues. Germline CDR1 and CDR2: SEHNR and FQNEAQ (reference sequence). V lost 5 bases to trimming and J lost 6 bases; unmatched junction nucleotides: 14.

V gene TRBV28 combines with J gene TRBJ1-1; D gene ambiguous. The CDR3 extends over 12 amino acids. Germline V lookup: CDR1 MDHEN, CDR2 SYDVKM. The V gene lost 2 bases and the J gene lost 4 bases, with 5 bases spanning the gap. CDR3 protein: CASSLVSTEAFF. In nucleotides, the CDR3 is TGTGCCAGCAGTTTAGTGAGCACTGAAGCTTTCTTT.

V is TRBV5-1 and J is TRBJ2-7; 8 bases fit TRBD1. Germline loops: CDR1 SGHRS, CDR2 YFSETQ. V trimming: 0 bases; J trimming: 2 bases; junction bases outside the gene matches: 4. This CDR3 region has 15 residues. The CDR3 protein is CASSLAGTGPYEQYF. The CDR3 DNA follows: TGCGCCAGCAGCTTGGCAGGGACAGGCCCCTACGAGCAGTACTTC.

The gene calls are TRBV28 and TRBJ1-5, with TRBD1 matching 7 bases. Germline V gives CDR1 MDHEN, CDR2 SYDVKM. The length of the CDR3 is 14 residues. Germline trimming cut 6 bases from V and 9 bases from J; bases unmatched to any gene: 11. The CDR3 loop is CASSHRQGPRPQHF. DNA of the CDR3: TGTGCCAGCAGCCACCGACAGGGCCCCCGGCCCCAGCATTTT.

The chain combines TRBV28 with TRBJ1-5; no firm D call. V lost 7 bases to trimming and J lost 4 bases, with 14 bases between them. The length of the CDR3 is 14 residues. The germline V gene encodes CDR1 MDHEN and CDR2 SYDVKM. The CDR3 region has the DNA TGTGCCAGCAAGCCGGGAACAAGTAATCAGCCCCAGCATTTT. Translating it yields CASKPGTSNQPQHF.

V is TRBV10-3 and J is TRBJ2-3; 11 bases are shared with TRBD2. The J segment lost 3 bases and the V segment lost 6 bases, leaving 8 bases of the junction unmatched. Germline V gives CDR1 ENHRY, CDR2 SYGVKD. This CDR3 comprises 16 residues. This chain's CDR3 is CAISAGVAGGTDTQYF. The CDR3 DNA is TGTGCCATCAGCGCCGGGGTAGCGGGAGGGACAGATACGCAGTATTTT.

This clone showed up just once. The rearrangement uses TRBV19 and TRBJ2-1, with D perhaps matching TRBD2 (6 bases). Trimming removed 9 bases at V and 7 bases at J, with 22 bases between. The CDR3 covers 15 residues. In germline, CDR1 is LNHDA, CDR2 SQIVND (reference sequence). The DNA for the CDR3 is TGTGCCAGGGGACTTATAGGGCAGGCCCGAAATGAGCAGTTCTTC. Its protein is CARGLIGQARNEQFF. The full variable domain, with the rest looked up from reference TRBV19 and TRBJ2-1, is DGGITQSPKYLFRKEGQNVTLSCEQNLNHDAMYWYRQDPGQGLRLIYYSQIVNDFQKGDIAEGYSVSREKKESFPLTVTSAQKNPTAFYLCARGLIGQARNEQFFGPGTRLTVL.

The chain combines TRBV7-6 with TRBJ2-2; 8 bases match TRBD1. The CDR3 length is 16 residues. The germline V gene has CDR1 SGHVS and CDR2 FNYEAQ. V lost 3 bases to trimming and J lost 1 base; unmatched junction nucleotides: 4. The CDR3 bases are TGTGCCAGCAGCTTCGACAGGGGATTGAACACCGGGGAGCTGTTTTTT. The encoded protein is CASSFDRGLNTGELFF. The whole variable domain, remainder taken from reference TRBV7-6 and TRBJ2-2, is GAGVSQSPRYKVTKRGQDVALRCDPISGHVSLYWYRQALGQGPEFLTYFNYEAQQDKSGLPNDRFSAERPEGSISTLTIQRTEQRDSAMYRCASSFDRGLNTGELFFGEGSRLTVL.

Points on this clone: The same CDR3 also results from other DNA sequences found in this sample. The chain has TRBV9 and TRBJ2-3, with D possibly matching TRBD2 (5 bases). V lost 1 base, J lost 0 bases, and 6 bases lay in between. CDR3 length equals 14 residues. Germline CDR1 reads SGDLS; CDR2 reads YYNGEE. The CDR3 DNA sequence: TGTGCCAGCAGCGTAAGCGGAAGCACAGATACGCAGTATTTT. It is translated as CASSVSGSTDTQYF.

The CDR3 region is CASSVDFSSTDTQYF. The CDR3 coding sequence is TGTGCCAGCAGCGTAGATTTCTCGAGCACAGATACGCAGTATTTT. The chain uses TRBV9 and TRBJ2-3; D not certain. Germline V lookup: CDR1 SGDLS, CDR2 YYNGEE. This CDR3 comprises 15 residues. The germline V and J ends were trimmed by 0 bases and 0 bases, with 8 bases remaining between them. The whole variable domain, filled in from reference TRBV9 and TRBJ2-3, reads DSGVTQTPKHLITATGQRVTLRCSPRSGDLSVYWYQQSLDQGLQFLIQYYNGEERAKGNILERFSAQQFPDLHSELNLSSLELGDSALYFCASSVDFSSTDTQYFGPGTRLTVL.

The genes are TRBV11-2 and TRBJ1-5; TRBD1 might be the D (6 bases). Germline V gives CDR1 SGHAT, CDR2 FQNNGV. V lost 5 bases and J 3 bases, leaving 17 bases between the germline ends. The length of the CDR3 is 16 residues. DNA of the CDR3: TGTGCCAGCAGCCCGAGGGGCAGGGGACCCAATCAGCCCCAGCATTTT. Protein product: CASSPRGRGPNQPQHF. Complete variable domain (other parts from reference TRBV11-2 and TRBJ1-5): EAGVAQSPRYKIIEKRQSVAFWCNPISGHATLYWYQQILGQGPKLLIQFQNNGVVDDSQLPKDRFSAERLKGVDSTLKIQPAKLEDSAVYLCASSPRGRGPNQPQHFGDGTRLSIL.

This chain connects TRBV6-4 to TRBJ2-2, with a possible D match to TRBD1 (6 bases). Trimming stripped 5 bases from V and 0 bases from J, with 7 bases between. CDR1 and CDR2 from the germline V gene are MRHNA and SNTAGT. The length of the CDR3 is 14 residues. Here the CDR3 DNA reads TGTGCCAGCAGTCGGACAGCGAACACCGGGGAGCTGTTTTTT. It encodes CASSRTANTGELFF.

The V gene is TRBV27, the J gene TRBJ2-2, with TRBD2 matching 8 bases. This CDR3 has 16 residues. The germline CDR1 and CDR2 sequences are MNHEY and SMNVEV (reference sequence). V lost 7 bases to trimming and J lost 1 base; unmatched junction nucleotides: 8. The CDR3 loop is CASKVSSGENTGELFF. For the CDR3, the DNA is TGTGCCAGCAAAGTTAGTAGCGGGGAGAACACCGGGGAGCTGTTTTTT.

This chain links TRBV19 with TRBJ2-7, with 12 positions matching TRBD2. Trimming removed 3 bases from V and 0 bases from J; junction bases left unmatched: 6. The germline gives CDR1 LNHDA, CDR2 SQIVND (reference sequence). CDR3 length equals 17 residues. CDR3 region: CASSIRPGLAGSYEQYF. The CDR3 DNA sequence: TGTGCCAGTAGTATCCGACCGGGACTAGCGGGCTCCTACGAGCAGTACTTC. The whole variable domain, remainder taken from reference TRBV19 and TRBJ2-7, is DGGITQSPKYLFRKEGQNVTLSCEQNLNHDAMYWYRQDPGQGLRLIYYSQIVNDFQKGDIAEGYSVSREKKESFPLTVTSAQKNPTAFYLCASSIRPGLAGSYEQYFGPGTRLTVT.

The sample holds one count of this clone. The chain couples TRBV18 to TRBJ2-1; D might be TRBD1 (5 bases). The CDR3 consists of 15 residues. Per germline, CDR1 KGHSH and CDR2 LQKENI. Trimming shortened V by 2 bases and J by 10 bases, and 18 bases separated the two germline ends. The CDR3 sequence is CASSPVLGPSQEQFF. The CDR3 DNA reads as TGTGCCAGCTCACCAGTACTGGGGCCCAGTCAAGAGCAGTTCTTC.

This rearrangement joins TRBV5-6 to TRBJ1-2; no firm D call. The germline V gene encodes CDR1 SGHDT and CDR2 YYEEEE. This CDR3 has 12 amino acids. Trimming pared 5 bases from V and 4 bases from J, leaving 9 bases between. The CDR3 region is CASRGESYGYTF. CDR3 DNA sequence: TGTGCCAGCAGGGGAGAATCCTATGGCTACACCTTC.

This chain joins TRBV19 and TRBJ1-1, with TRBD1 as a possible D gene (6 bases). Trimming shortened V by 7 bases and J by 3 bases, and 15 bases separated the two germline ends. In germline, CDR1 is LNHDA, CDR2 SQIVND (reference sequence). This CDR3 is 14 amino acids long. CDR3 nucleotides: TGTGCCAGTATTCGCACAGGGTCGGACACTGAAGCTTTCTTT. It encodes CASIRTGSDTEAFF.

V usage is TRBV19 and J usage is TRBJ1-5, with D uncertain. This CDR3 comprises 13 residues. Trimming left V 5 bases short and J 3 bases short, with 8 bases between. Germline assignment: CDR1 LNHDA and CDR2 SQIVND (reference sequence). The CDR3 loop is CASSGLNNQPQHF. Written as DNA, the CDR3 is TGTGCCAGTAGTGGACTGAACAATCAGCCCCAGCATTTT.

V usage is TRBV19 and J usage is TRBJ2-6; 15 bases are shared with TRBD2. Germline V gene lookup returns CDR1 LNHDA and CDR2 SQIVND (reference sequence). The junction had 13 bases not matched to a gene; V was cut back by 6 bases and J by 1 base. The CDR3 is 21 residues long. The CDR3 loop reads CASSTGLAGGSGLSGANVLTF. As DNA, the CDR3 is TGTGCCAGTAGCACCGGACTAGCGGGAGGGTCCGGGCTGTCTGGGGCCAACGTCCTGACTTTC.

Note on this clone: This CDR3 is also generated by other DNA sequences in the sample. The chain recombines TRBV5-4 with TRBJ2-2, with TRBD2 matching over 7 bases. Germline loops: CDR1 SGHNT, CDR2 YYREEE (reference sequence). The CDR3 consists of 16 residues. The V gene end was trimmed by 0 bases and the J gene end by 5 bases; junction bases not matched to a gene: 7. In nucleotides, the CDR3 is TGTGCCAGCAGCTTGGTCGGCGGGAGCGGAACCGGGGAGCTGTTTTTT. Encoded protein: CASSLVGGSGTGELFF.

This CDR3 reads CASRFYRNTEAFF. The DNA for the CDR3 is TGTGCCAGTAGATTCTACCGGAACACTGAAGCTTTCTTT. V usage is TRBV19 and J usage is TRBJ1-1; D gene uncertain. CDR3 length equals 13 residues. Trimming removed 6 bases from V and 1 base from J, with 9 bases in between. In germline, CDR1 is LNHDA, CDR2 SQIVND (reference sequence).